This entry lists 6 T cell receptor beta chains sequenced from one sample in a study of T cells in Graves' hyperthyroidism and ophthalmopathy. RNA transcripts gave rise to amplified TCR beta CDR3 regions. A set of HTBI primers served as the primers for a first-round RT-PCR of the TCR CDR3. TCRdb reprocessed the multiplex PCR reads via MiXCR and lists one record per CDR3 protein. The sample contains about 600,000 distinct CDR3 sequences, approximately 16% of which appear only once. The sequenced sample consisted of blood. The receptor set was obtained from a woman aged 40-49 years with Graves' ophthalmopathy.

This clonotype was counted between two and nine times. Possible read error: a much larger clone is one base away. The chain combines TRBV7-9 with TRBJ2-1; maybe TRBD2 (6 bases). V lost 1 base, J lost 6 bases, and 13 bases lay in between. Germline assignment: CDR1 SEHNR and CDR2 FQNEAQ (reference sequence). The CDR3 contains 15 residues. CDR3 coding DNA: TGTGCCAGCAGCTTAGGCAGTGGGGGGAGCAATGAGCAGTTCTTC. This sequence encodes CASSLGSGGSNEQFF.

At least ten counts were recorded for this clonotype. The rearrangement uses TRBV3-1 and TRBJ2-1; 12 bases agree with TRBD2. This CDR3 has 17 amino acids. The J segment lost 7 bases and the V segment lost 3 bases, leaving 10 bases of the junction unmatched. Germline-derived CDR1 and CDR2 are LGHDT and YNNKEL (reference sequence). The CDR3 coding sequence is TGTGCCAGCAGCCACGGACTAGCGGGACAAACCGGGAATGAGCAGTTCTTC. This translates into CASSHGLAGQTGNEQFF.

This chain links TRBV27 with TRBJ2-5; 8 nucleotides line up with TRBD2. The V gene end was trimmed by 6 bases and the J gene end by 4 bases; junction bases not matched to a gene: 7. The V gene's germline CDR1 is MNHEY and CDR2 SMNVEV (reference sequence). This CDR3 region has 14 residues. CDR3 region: CASSSRAGGETQYF. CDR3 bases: TGTGCCAGCAGCTCGCGGGCGGGAGGAGAGACCCAGTACTTC.

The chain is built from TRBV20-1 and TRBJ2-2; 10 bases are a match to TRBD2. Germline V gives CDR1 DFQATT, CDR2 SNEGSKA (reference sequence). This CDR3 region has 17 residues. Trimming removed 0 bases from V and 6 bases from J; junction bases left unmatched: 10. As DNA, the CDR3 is TGCAGTGCTAGAGATGAAGAGCGGGAGGGCTTTCCCGGGGAGCTGTTTTTT. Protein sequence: CSARDEEREGFPGELFF.

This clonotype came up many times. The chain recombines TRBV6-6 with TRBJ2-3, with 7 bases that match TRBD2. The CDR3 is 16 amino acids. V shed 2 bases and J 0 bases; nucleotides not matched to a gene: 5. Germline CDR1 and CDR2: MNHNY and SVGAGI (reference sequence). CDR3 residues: CASSYVSGTSTDTQYF. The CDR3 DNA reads TGTGCCAGCAGTTACGTAAGCGGGACTAGCACAGATACGCAGTATTTT.

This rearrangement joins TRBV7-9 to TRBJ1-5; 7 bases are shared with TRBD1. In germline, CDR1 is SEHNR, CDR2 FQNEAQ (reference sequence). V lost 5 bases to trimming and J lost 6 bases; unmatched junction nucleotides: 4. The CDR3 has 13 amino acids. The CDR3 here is CASSPGGSQPQHF. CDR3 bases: TGTGCCAGCAGCCCAGGGGGATCTCAGCCCCAGCATTTT.